Following are 29 T cell receptor beta chains from one sample sequenced in a study of T cell responses to AZD1222 COVID-19 vaccine. The repertoire was sequenced with immunoSEQ multiplex PCR; TCRdb's copy has only in-frame clones and lacks some. The sample has some 88,000 clones; 90% are singletons. The sequencing here drew on peripheral blood, taken 28 days after the second AZD1222 dose. These receptors all come from an adult who received the AZD1222 COVID-19 vaccine.

The chain employs TRBV6-2 or TRBV6-3 and TRBJ2-3; 14 bases are shared with TRBD2. The germline V gene encodes CDR1 MNHEY and CDR2 SVGEGT. This CDR3 comprises 16 residues. Unmatched junction bases numbered 6, after V lost 4 bases and J lost 6 bases. CDR3 nucleotide sequence: TGTGCCAGCAGTTCGACTAGCGGGGGGGCAGGCGATACGCAGTATTTT. Amino acids: CASSSTSGGAGDTQYF.

V is TRBV5-5 and J is TRBJ2-3, with TRBD1 matching 7 bases. The CDR3 has 16 amino acids. Germline V CDR1 and CDR2: SGHKS, YYEKEE (reference sequence). V trimming: 0 bases; J trimming: 3 bases; junction bases outside the gene matches: 7. This CDR3 reads CASSLGGDRRTDTQYF. In DNA form, the CDR3 reads TGTGCCAGCAGCTTGGGAGGGGACAGACGGACAGATACGCAGTATTTT.

The chain combines TRBV18 with TRBJ1-2, with D possibly being TRBD1 (5 bases). Germline values: CDR1 KGHSH, CDR2 LQKENI. V lost 2 bases, J lost 7 bases, and 11 bases lay in between. This CDR3 comprises 13 residues. The CDR3 is CASSPEGQAGYTF. The CDR3 DNA sequence: TGTGCCAGCTCACCAGAGGGGCAAGCTGGCTACACCTTC.

V and J are TRBV28 and TRBJ1-2; D is ambiguous. The CDR3 is made up of 15 amino acids. Looked up from germline, CDR1 is MDHEN and CDR2 is SYDVKM. The V gene lost 2 bases and the J gene lost 4 bases, with 14 bases spanning the gap. CDR3 residues: CASSLGSGGIYGYTF. CDR3 DNA: TGTGCCAGCAGTTTAGGGAGTGGCGGCATCTATGGCTACACCTTC.

V and J are TRBV5-5 and TRBJ1-2; no definite D call. Trimming left V 0 bases short and J 0 bases short, with 3 bases between. The CDR3 contains 13 residues. Germline V gene sequence: CDR1 SGHKS, CDR2 YYEKEE (reference sequence). CDR3 nucleotides: TGTGCCAGCAGCTTGGGTCCTAACTATGGCTACACCTTC. It yields the protein CASSLGPNYGYTF.

The chain carries TRBV2 and TRBJ1-1; the match to TRBD1 covers 9 bases. The V segment lost 6 bases and the J segment 5 bases; nucleotides outside the gene matches: 4. Germline assignment: CDR1 SNHLY and CDR2 FYNNEI. The CDR3 extends over 13 amino acids. CDR3 loop: CASRDRGWTEAFF. CDR3 DNA: TGTGCCAGCAGGGACAGGGGATGGACTGAAGCTTTCTTT.

The chain uses TRBV10-2 and TRBJ2-7; no clear D. Germline V gene sequence: CDR1 WSHSY, CDR2 SAAADI. This CDR3 has 14 amino acids. Trimming pared 3 bases from V and 4 bases from J, leaving 13 bases between. The CDR3 is CASSDHERDYEQYF. CDR3 nucleotide sequence: TGCGCCAGCAGTGACCACGAACGCGATTACGAGCAGTACTTC.

The chain uses TRBV12-3 or TRBV12-4 and TRBJ2-5; 7 bases fit TRBD1. The CDR3 contains 13 residues. J was trimmed by 7 bases and V by 5 bases; bases with no gene match: 7. Here the CDR3 DNA reads TGTGCCAGCAGTCCGACAGGGTTCGGGACCCAGTACTTC. Protein product: CASSPTGFGTQYF.

This clone was observed a handful of times. The rearrangement links TRBV12-3 or TRBV12-4 to TRBJ1-1; no clear D. V was clipped by 8 bases and J by 0 bases, with 7 bases between them. CDR3 length: 12 residues. The chain's CDR3 is CASRPVNTEAFF. The CDR3 coding sequence is TGTGCCAGCCGCCCGGTGAACACTGAAGCTTTCTTT.

This chain connects TRBV29-1 to TRBJ1-2; D gene uncertain. V was cut by 4 bases and J by 8 bases, with 20 bases left in between. This CDR3 spans 14 amino acids. The germline V gene has CDR1 SQVTM and CDR2 ANQGSEA. The CDR3 protein is CSVGYVGSASGYTF. In nucleotides, the CDR3 is TGCAGCGTTGGTTATGTGGGTTCCGCGTCCGGCTACACCTTC. The variable domain in full, completed from reference TRBV29-1 and TRBJ1-2, reads SAVISQKPSRDICQRGTSLTIQCQVDSQVTMMFWYRQQPGQSLTLIATANQGSEATYESGFVIDKFPISRPNLTFSTLTVSNMSPEDSSIYLCSVGYVGSASGYTFGSGTRLTVV.

This clone showed up just once. This chain links TRBV24-1 with TRBJ2-1, with TRBD2 matching over 7 bases. After removal of 2 bases from V and 8 bases from J, the junction contained 8 bases not matched to a gene. This CDR3 has 15 residues. CDR1 is KGHDR and CDR2 is SFDVKD in the germline V gene. Here the CDR3 DNA reads TGTGCCACCAGTGATTCCCGTGGGGGGGTAGATGAGCAGTTCTTC. This sequence encodes CATSDSRGGVDEQFF.

The chain uses TRBV6-2 or TRBV6-3 and TRBJ2-3; perhaps TRBD1 as D (6 bases). The CDR3 totals 14 residues. V lost 5 bases and J 4 bases, leaving 13 bases between the germline ends. Germline V gives CDR1 MNHEY, CDR2 SVGEGT. CDR3 coding DNA: TGTGCCAGCAGTGTGGGCAGGGGTGCAGATACGCAGTATTTT. It translates to CASSVGRGADTQYF.

The chain couples TRBV14 to TRBJ1-2; D is unclear. Germline CDR1 SGHDN, CDR2 FVKESK. The CDR3 sequence is 13 residues long. V was clipped by 1 base and J by 4 bases, with 7 bases between them. Here the CDR3 DNA reads TGTGCCAGCAGCCAAGCGGAGCTCTATGGCTACACCTTC. This encodes CASSQAELYGYTF. The whole variable domain, filled in from reference TRBV14 and TRBJ1-2, reads EAGVTQFPSHSVIEKGQTVTLRCDPISGHDNLYWYRRVMGKEIKFLLHFVKESKQDESGMPNNRFLAERTGGTYSTLKVQPAELEDSGVYFCASSQAELYGYTFGSGTRLTVV.

This clone has only one observation. The chain combines TRBV5-1 with TRBJ1-1, with 9 bases identical to TRBD1. V shed 3 bases, J shed 4 bases, and the junction held 7 bases outside the gene matches. The CDR3 runs 15 residues. Germline CDR1 is SGHRS and CDR2 is YFSETQ. The CDR3 nucleotides are TGCGCCAGCAGCTCGGGACAGGGAGGTGTCACTGAAGCTTTCTTT. Protein sequence: CASSSGQGGVTEAFF. The full variable domain, completed using reference TRBV5-1 and TRBJ1-1, is KAGVTQTPRYLIKTRGQQVTLSCSPISGHRSVSWYQQTPGQGLQFLFEYFSETQRNKGNFPGRFSGRQFSNSRSEMNVSTLELGDSALYLCASSSGQGGVTEAFFGQGTRLTVV.

The gene calls are TRBV24-1 and TRBJ1-1, with D possibly TRBD1 on 6 matching bases. This CDR3 spans 14 amino acids. Germline loops: CDR1 KGHDR, CDR2 SFDVKD. V was clipped by 5 bases and J by 0 bases, with 9 bases between them. The CDR3 protein is CATSAGQMNTEAFF. The DNA of the CDR3 is TGTGCCACCAGTGCCGGACAGATGAACACTGAAGCTTTCTTT.

The chain joins TRBV9 to TRBJ2-5; D tentatively reads TRBD1 or TRBD2 (6 bases each). V was shortened by 0 bases and J by 1 base, with 13 bases between the two germline ends. Per germline, CDR1 SGDLS and CDR2 YYNGEE. The CDR3 length is 16 residues. In DNA form, the CDR3 reads TGTGCCAGCAGCGTAGGAGTGGGGGGCCTCCAAGAGACCCAGTACTTC. Amino acid sequence: CASSVGVGGLQETQYF.

This clone has a handful of counts. The chain employs TRBV28 and TRBJ1-2; D might be TRBD1 (5 bases). Germline V gene sequence: CDR1 MDHEN, CDR2 SYDVKM. The CDR3 is 13 amino acids. Trimming removed 6 bases at V and 8 bases at J, with 16 bases between. In DNA, the CDR3 is TGTGCCAGCAGGCCTGGGGGGGGAGGAGGCTACACCTTC. It yields the protein CASRPGGGGGYTF.

The rearrangement joins TRBV18 to TRBJ1-2, with a weak D call TRBD1 (5 bases). Germline assignment: CDR1 KGHSH and CDR2 LQKENI. This CDR3 comprises 13 residues. The V end lost 3 bases, the J end lost 2 bases, and 7 bases lay between the germline ends. The CDR3 here is CASSPGENYGYTF. The CDR3, as DNA: TGTGCCAGCTCACCGGGGGAGAACTATGGCTACACCTTC.

This rearrangement joins TRBV9 to TRBJ2-5, with 7 bases aligning to TRBD2. The trim removed 3 bases at V and 6 bases at J, leaving 5 bases unmatched. This CDR3 has 13 amino acids. Germline values: CDR1 SGDLS, CDR2 YYNGEE. The CDR3 bases are TGTGCCAGCAGCGCCCGGACTAGACAGACCCAGTACTTC. Its translation is CASSARTRQTQYF. Full variable domain (remainder filled in from reference TRBV9 and TRBJ2-5): DSGVTQTPKHLITATGQRVTLRCSPRSGDLSVYWYQQSLDQGLQFLIQYYNGEERAKGNILERFSAQQFPDLHSELNLSSLELGDSALYFCASSARTRQTQYFGPGTRLLVL.

V gene TRBV24-1 combines with J gene TRBJ1-2, with D perhaps matching TRBD1 (6 bases). Trimming removed 3 bases at V and 8 bases at J, with 18 bases between. CDR3 length: 15 amino acids. From germline, CDR1 is KGHDR and CDR2 SFDVKD. The CDR3 DNA is TGTGCCACCAGTGATCCCTATGGGGGGGCGGAAGGCTACACCTTC. Amino acids: CATSDPYGGAEGYTF.

This clone occurred once. CDR3 DNA: TGTGCCAGCAGCCAATATTCCGGTATCGACGAGCAGTACTTC. It specifies CASSQYSGIDEQYF. The V and J genes are TRBV3-1 (or the pseudogene TRBV3-2) and TRBJ2-7, with D hard to call. Germline CDR1 LGHDT, CDR2 YNNKEL (reference sequence). The V gene lost 2 bases and the J gene lost 5 bases, with 13 bases spanning the gap. This CDR3 is built from 14 residues.

The chain is built from TRBV7-2 and TRBJ1-3, with D unclear. V lost 1 base and J 4 bases, leaving 8 bases between the germline ends. The CDR3 is 14 residues long. Germline V lookup: CDR1 SGHTA, CDR2 FQGNSA. CDR3 nucleotide sequence: TGTGCCAGCAGCTTAGGGTTGAACGGAAACACCATATATTTT. This translates into CASSLGLNGNTIYF.

The J gene is TRBJ1-5, the V gene TRBV3-1 (or the pseudogene TRBV3-2); D call uncertain. Germline lookup yields CDR1 LGHDT and CDR2 YNNKEL (reference sequence). This CDR3 is 15 amino acids long. Deletions cut 0 bases from V and 4 bases from J, with 10 bases between. DNA of the CDR3: TGTGCCAGCAGCCAAGAATTCTCCGGGAATCAGCCCCAGCATTTT. This gives the protein CASSQEFSGNQPQHF.

The V and J genes are TRBV14 and TRBJ1-1, with 7 bases fitting TRBD1. From germline, CDR1 is SGHDN and CDR2 FVKESK. There are 16 residues in the CDR3. J lost 5 bases, V lost 1 base, and 10 bases had no gene match. The CDR3 DNA follows: TGTGCCAGCAGCCAAGTGAAACCCCAGGGGGTAACTGAAGCTTTCTTT. Its translation: CASSQVKPQGVTEAFF.

The rearrangement links TRBV11-3 to TRBJ2-2; 8 nucleotides line up with TRBD2. The junction had 9 bases not matched to a gene; V was cut back by 2 bases and J by 7 bases. Germline V gene data show CDR1 as SGHNT and CDR2 as YENEEA. This CDR3 is 16 amino acids long. The CDR3 is CASSLWTSQGSGELFF. The CDR3 DNA follows: TGTGCCAGCAGCTTATGGACTAGCCAGGGAAGCGGGGAGCTGTTTTTT.

V usage is TRBV2 and J usage is TRBJ1-1; 7 nucleotides match TRBD1. This CDR3 has 13 residues. The V gene end was trimmed by 5 bases and the J gene end by 1 base; junction bases not matched to a gene: 1. The V gene's germline CDR1 is SNHLY and CDR2 FYNNEI. The CDR3 DNA sequence: TGTGCCAGCAGTCGGACAGGGAACACTGAAGCTTTCTTT. Translation gives CASSRTGNTEAFF.

The chain combines TRBV2 with TRBJ2-1, with TRBD1 matching 9 bases. The CDR3 runs to 14 residues. With V trimmed by 6 bases and J by 2 bases, 2 bases remained unmatched. Germline V gene sequence: CDR1 SNHLY, CDR2 FYNNEI. The CDR3 DNA sequence: TGTGCCAGCAGGGACAGGGGAACCTACAATGAGCAGTTCTTC. Translated: CASRDRGTYNEQFF.

This chain joins TRBV6-5 and TRBJ1-1, with D possibly being TRBD1 (5 bases). CDR1 is MNHEY, CDR2 SVGAGI, per germline. The CDR3 is made up of 12 amino acids. Trimming cost V 5 bases and J 10 bases, with 14 bases left between them. The CDR3 DNA is TGTGCCAGCAGTACCCCCCCCGGGGGAGCTTTCTTT. Its protein is CASSTPPGGAFF.

The chain links TRBV12-3 or TRBV12-4 to TRBJ1-1, with D perhaps TRBD1 (5 bases). The CDR3 is made up of 12 amino acids. V was shortened by 6 bases and J by 10 bases, with 15 bases between the two germline ends. The CDR3 DNA reads TGTGCCAGCAGCCCCAGCACGAGGGGAGCTTTCTTT. This sequence encodes CASSPSTRGAFF.